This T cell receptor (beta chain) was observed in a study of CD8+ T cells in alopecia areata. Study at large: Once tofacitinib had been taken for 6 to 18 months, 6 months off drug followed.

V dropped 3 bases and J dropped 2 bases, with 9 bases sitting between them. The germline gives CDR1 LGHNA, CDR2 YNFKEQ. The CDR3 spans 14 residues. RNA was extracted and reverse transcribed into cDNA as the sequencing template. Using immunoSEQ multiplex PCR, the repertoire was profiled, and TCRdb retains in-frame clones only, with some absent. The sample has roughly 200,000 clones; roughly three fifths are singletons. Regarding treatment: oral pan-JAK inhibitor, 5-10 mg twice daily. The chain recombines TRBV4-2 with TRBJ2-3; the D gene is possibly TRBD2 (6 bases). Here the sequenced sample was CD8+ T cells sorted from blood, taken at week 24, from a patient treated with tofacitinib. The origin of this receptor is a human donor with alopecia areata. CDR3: CASSHAGTTDTQYF. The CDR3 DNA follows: TGTGCCAGCAGCCATGCGGGGACCACAGATACGCAGTATTTT.